This passage covers 19 T cell receptor beta chains from one sample sequenced in a study of PD-1 blockade in classical Hodgkin lymphoma. Following autologous stem cell transplantation, relapse occurred in every patient, and exposure to brentuximab vedotin varied. Libraries were prepared by immunoSEQ multiplex PCR; TCRdb keeps only in-frame clonotypes and omits some of them. The sample contains 30,000 to 45,000 clones, approximately 69% of which appear only once. The starting material was peripheral blood mononuclear cells (PBMCs), obtained before the second cycle of nivolumab. Every receptor here comes from a human donor with classical Hodgkin lymphoma.

The chain recombines TRBV6-5 with TRBJ2-2, with 8 bases aligning to TRBD2. V shed 8 bases and J 7 bases; nucleotides not matched to a gene: 9. Germline values: CDR1 MNHEY, CDR2 SVGAGI. CDR3 length: 14 residues. The CDR3 nucleotides are TGTGCCAGCGGTGGCGGGAGGTTTTACGGGGAGCTGTTTTTT. Its protein product is CASGGGRFYGELFF.

The V gene is TRBV4-1, the J gene TRBJ1-1; D may be TRBD1 (6 bases). Germline V gene sequence: CDR1 MGHRA, CDR2 YSYEKL. V lost 5 bases and J 7 bases, leaving 23 bases between the germline ends. The CDR3 covers 16 residues. CDR3 coding DNA: TGCGCCAGCAGCACCAAGGCCTGGGGGCAGGACGGTGAAGCTTTCTTT. Its translation is CASSTKAWGQDGEAFF.

The rearrangement links TRBV18 to TRBJ1-3; D not certain. The CDR3 contains 12 residues. Germline values: CDR1 KGHSH, CDR2 LQKENI. Between the trimmed V and J ends, which lost 3 bases and 4 bases, there was a span of 4 bases. CDR3 amino acids: CASSPDGNTIYF. CDR3 sequence (DNA): TGTGCCAGCTCACCGGACGGAAACACCATATATTTT. The full variable domain, in which reference TRBV18 and TRBJ1-3 provide the parts outside the CDR3, is NAGVMQNPRHLVRRRGQEARLRCSPMKGHSHVYWYRQLPEEGLKFMVYLQKENIIDESGMPKERFSAEFPKEGPSILRIQQVVRGDSAAYFCASSPDGNTIYFGEGSWLTVV.

This clone is classed as medium-sized (0.01 to 0.1%). V usage is TRBV7-2 and J usage is TRBJ1-5; TRBD1 is a possible D gene (5 bases). This CDR3 comprises 15 residues. Germline V gene data show CDR1 as SGHTA and CDR2 as FQGNSA. The ends were cut back, 5 bases at V and 2 bases at J, with 13 bases in the middle. CDR3: CASSTSVTGNQPQHF. CDR3 DNA: TGTGCCAGCAGCACCTCTGTGACAGGCAATCAGCCCCAGCATTTT.

The genes are TRBV6-1 and TRBJ2-7; the D is unclear. Trimming took 2 bases from V and 9 from J, leaving 14 bases between them. In germline, CDR1 is MNHNS, CDR2 SASEGT. The CDR3 extends over 13 amino acids. In DNA, the CDR3 is TGTGCCAGCAGTGAATCGCTATACCGCGGGCAGTACTTC. As protein: CASSESLYRGQYF.

The chain carries TRBV11-1 and TRBJ2-7; 12 nucleotides align to TRBD2. The CDR3 extends over 16 amino acids. Per the germline V gene, CDR1 is SGHAT and CDR2 is FQDESV (reference sequence). The junction had 7 bases not matched to a gene; V was cut back by 1 base and J by 6 bases. The CDR3 loop is CASSLGVRTSGIEQYF. CDR3 nucleotides: TGTGCCAGCAGCTTAGGAGTTAGGACTAGCGGGATCGAGCAGTACTTC. Full variable domain (outside the CDR3, taken from reference TRBV11-1 and TRBJ2-7): EAEVAQSPRYKITEKSQAVAFWCDPISGHATLYWYRQILGQGPELLVQFQDESVVDDSQLPKDRFSAERLKGVDSTLKIQPAELGDSAMYLCASSLGVRTSGIEQYFGPGTRLTVT.

The CDR3 bases are TGCGCCAGCAGCTTTGGCGGGGACTACAATGAGCAGTTCTTC. Amino acids: CASSFGGDYNEQFF. The V and J genes are TRBV5-1 and TRBJ2-1, with D possibly matching TRBD2 (6 bases). V lost 2 bases to trimming and J lost 3 bases, with 9 bases between them. Germline CDR1 SGHRS, CDR2 YFSETQ. The CDR3 is 14 amino acids.

The rearrangement joins TRBV5-8 to TRBJ1-1, with a possible D match to TRBD1 (6 bases). This CDR3 spans 14 amino acids. The V end was cut by 4 bases, the J end by 4 bases, with 14 bases between. CDR1 and CDR2 (germline): SGHTS, YDEGEE. CDR3 residues: CASSPGRGVTEAFF. CDR3 nucleotide sequence: TGTGCCAGCAGCCCTGGCAGGGGAGTCACTGAAGCTTTCTTT.

The V call is TRBV2, the J call TRBJ1-2; tentative D call: TRBD1 (6 bases). Trimming took 2 bases from V and 5 from J, leaving 15 bases between them. The CDR3 covers 15 residues. In germline, CDR1 is SNHLY, CDR2 FYNNEI. The CDR3 DNA reads as TGTGCCAGCAGTGAATTGGGGGGCGCATCTTATGGCTACACCTTC. Translated: CASSELGGASYGYTF.

V is TRBV7-9 and J is TRBJ1-4; no clear D. CDR1 and CDR2 from the germline V gene are SEHNR and FQNEAQ (reference sequence). V gave up 5 bases and J gave up 0 bases, with 13 bases separating them. CDR3 length equals 16 residues. The CDR3 DNA reads as TGTGCCAGCAGCCCTGCCGTGGGTGCAACTAATGAAAAACTGTTTTTT. Encoded protein: CASSPAVGATNEKLFF.

The genes are TRBV4-3 and TRBJ2-1; no clear D. This CDR3 region has 15 residues. The V end was cut by 4 bases, the J end by 0 bases, with 10 bases between. Germline V lookup: CDR1 LGHNA, CDR2 YSLEER. CDR3 amino acids: CASSLAVSSYNEQFF. The CDR3 DNA is TGCGCCAGCAGCCTGGCGGTGAGCTCCTACAATGAGCAGTTCTTC.

This clone was counted a few times. This chain links TRBV2 with TRBJ2-1; D might be TRBD2 (5 bases). CDR3 length equals 15 residues. Germline loops: CDR1 SNHLY, CDR2 FYNNEI. Trimming stripped 3 bases from V and 1 base from J, with 10 bases between. Written as DNA, the CDR3 is TGTGCCAGCAGTGAGTCCGGGATTTCCTACAATGAGCAGTTCTTC. Protein: CASSESGISYNEQFF.

V gene TRBV4-1 combines with J gene TRBJ2-1; 12 positions match TRBD2. This CDR3 is 15 amino acids long. Trimming took 4 bases from V and 7 from J; bases not matched to a gene: 5. The V gene's germline CDR1 is MGHRA and CDR2 YSYEKL. This chain's CDR3 is CASSRLAGALNEQFF. The CDR3 nucleotides are TGCGCCAGCAGCCGACTAGCGGGAGCTTTGAATGAGCAGTTCTTC.

This clone was counted only a few times. The genes are TRBV30 and TRBJ1-2; D is uncertain. The CDR3 has 13 amino acids. Germline V gene data show CDR1 as GTSNPN and CDR2 as SVGIG (reference sequence). Trimming pared 1 base from V and 4 bases from J, leaving 10 bases between. The CDR3 DNA follows: TGTGCCTGGAGTGATTTCGGAATCTATGGCTACACCTTC. This gives the protein CAWSDFGIYGYTF.

Only one count was recorded for this clone. The chain uses TRBV15 and TRBJ2-7, with unresolved D. In germline, CDR1 is LNHNV, CDR2 YYDKDF (reference sequence). Trimming pared 0 bases from V and 2 bases from J, leaving 8 bases between. This CDR3 region has 14 residues. Written as DNA, the CDR3 is TGTGCCACCAGCAGAGATCTGGGTCCCTACGAGCAGTACTTC. Its protein product is CATSRDLGPYEQYF.

This clone was seen a handful of times. This chain links TRBV2 with TRBJ2-5; either TRBD1 or TRBD2 may fit D (5 bases each). The CDR3 runs to 15 residues. V was clipped by 2 bases and J by 7 bases, with 17 bases between them. Germline V gene data show CDR1 as SNHLY and CDR2 as FYNNEI. In nucleotides, the CDR3 is TGTGCCAGCAGTGAAAATCCCTTTCCTGGGGGGACCCAGTACTTC. This sequence encodes CASSENPFPGGTQYF.

This clone was observed once. As DNA, the CDR3 is TGTGCCAGCAGTTTAGAACAGCTGAACACTGAAGCTTTCTTT. It is translated as CASSLEQLNTEAFF. The rearrangement joins TRBV6-6 to TRBJ1-1; D unresolved. This CDR3 is built from 14 residues. V was pared by 4 bases and J by 0 bases, with 9 bases between. Germline V gene lookup returns CDR1 MNHNY and CDR2 SVGAGI (reference sequence).

The V call is TRBV27, the J call TRBJ2-1; 8 nucleotides line up with TRBD2. Germline assignment: CDR1 MNHEY and CDR2 SMNVEV (reference sequence). J gave up 1 base and V 6 bases, and 20 bases lay outside the gene matches. This CDR3 comprises 20 residues. CDR3 loop: CASRFTPGGALGGSYNEQFF. The CDR3 DNA follows: TGTGCCAGCAGATTTACCCCGGGAGGGGCGCTAGGGGGGTCCTACAATGAGCAGTTCTTC.

CDR3 in amino acids: CASSFSLRTDTQYF. Written as DNA, the CDR3 is TGTGCCAGCAGCTTTTCCCTTAGAACAGATACGCAGTATTTT. This chain connects TRBV5-4 to TRBJ2-3, with D unclear. Germline CDR1 and CDR2: SGHNT and YYREEE (reference sequence). Trimming left V 2 bases short and J 3 bases short, with 10 bases between. CDR3 length: 14 residues.